The 9 T cell receptor beta chains given below trace back to one sample, sequenced in a study of T cells after somatic rescue of genetic block. Generated by immunoSEQ multiplex PCR, the TCRdb table keeps only in-frame clones and is missing some. This table has tens of thousands of clones, about nine tenths appearing once. Sequenced: peripheral blood mononuclear cells (PBMCs). Receptors were obtained from a young woman.

J is TRBJ1-4 and V is TRBV6-1; D perhaps matches TRBD1 (5 bases). This CDR3 has 14 residues. Trimming shortened V by 7 bases and J by 3 bases, and 12 bases separated the two germline ends. Germline V gives CDR1 MNHNS, CDR2 SASEGT. The CDR3 bases are TGTGCCAGCACCGGGACGTGGTCTAATGAAAAACTGTTTTTT. It translates to CASTGTWSNEKLFF.

The CDR3 region is CASSLGPPQGINYGYTF. The CDR3 coding sequence is TGTGCCAGCAGCTTGGGCCCCCCACAGGGGATAAACTATGGCTACACCTTC. The chain employs TRBV5-6 and TRBJ1-2; 7 nucleotides align to TRBD1. The CDR3 is 17 amino acids. Per the germline V gene, CDR1 is SGHDT and CDR2 is YYEEEE. Trimming cost V 0 bases and J 2 bases; bases outside gene matches: 10.

V is TRBV6-1 and J is TRBJ1-2; 7 bases align to TRBD1. This CDR3 has 17 amino acids. Germline V gene data show CDR1 as MNHNS and CDR2 as SASEGT. J lost 1 base, V lost 4 bases, and 12 bases had no gene match. CDR3 sequence: CASSAYPGTANNYGYTF. The CDR3, as DNA: TGTGCCAGCAGTGCCTACCCCGGGACAGCGAATAACTATGGCTACACCTTC.

The chain combines TRBV28 with TRBJ1-2; D uncertain. CDR1 is MDHEN and CDR2 is SYDVKM in the germline V gene. CDR3 length: 12 amino acids. With 5 bases removed from V and 4 bases from J, the gap between germline ends came to 8 bases. CDR3 protein: CASSPDGYGYTF. CDR3 coding DNA: TGTGCCAGCAGTCCCGATGGCTATGGCTACACCTTC.

The CDR3 DNA reads as TGTGCCAGCAGTTCCTGGGGACAGATTACGCAAGAGACCCAGTACTTC. It yields the protein CASSSWGQITQETQYF. The V and J genes are TRBV28 and TRBJ2-5; 7 nucleotides agree with TRBD1. Germline CDR1 reads MDHEN; CDR2 reads SYDVKM. The CDR3 runs 16 residues. V trimming: 4 bases; J trimming: 2 bases; junction bases outside the gene matches: 10.

The chain employs TRBV25-1 and TRBJ1-4; 10 bases are shared with TRBD1. Unmatched junction bases numbered 3, after V lost 7 bases and J lost 7 bases. Germline CDR1 and CDR2: MGHDK and SYGVNS. CDR3 length: 13 residues. The chain's CDR3 is CASIRTGGEKLFF. The CDR3 DNA reads as TGTGCCAGCATCCGGACAGGGGGTGAAAAACTGTTTTTT.

This rearrangement joins TRBV9 to TRBJ1-2; 8 bases match TRBD1. The ends lost 0 bases at V and 1 base at J; junction bases unmatched: 8. This CDR3 has 17 residues. Looked up from germline, CDR1 is SGDLS and CDR2 is YYNGEE. CDR3 in DNA: TGTGCCAGCAGCGTAGTTAGGGGACAGGTCTTTAACTATGGCTACACCTTC. Amino acid sequence: CASSVVRGQVFNYGYTF.

CDR3 coding DNA: TGTGCCTGGAGAAGAGGGCCTCTAGGTGAAAAACTGTTTTTT. As protein: CAWRRGPLGEKLFF. V and J are TRBV30 and TRBJ1-4, with unresolved D. V was clipped by 3 bases and J by 7 bases, with 15 bases between them. Germline lookup yields CDR1 GTSNPN and CDR2 SVGIG (reference sequence). The CDR3 sequence is 14 residues long. Full variable domain (remainder filled in from reference TRBV30 and TRBJ1-4): SQTIHQWPATLVQPVGSPLSLECTVEGTSNPNLYWYRQAAGRGLQLLFYSVGIGQISSEVPQNLSASRPQDRQFILSSKKLLLSDSGFYLCAWRRGPLGEKLFFGSGTQLSVL.

The chain uses TRBV7-9 and TRBJ2-7; D call uncertain. Germline values: CDR1 SEHNR, CDR2 FQNEAQ (reference sequence). Deletions cut 5 bases from V and 3 bases from J, with 20 bases between. The CDR3 extends over 16 amino acids. This CDR3 is CASSAADPLGRYEQYF. The CDR3 DNA is TGTGCCAGCAGCGCCGCGGACCCTCTAGGGCGCTACGAGCAGTACTTC.